This T cell receptor (beta chain) was profiled in a study of blood T cell repertoires in COVID-19. Study-level background: PBMCs, B-cell-depleted T cells, or T cells were the source of the cDNA or gDNA that made up the material.

This clone was seen just once. Using immunoSEQ multiplex PCR, the repertoire was profiled, and TCRdb retains in-frame clones only, with some absent. The table lists about half a million clones, about nine tenths of them singletons, with just over 8% in the top ten. This clonotype was obtained from a woman in her sixties who had recovered from COVID-19. Material for sequencing was PBMCs or T cells enriched from blood (not recorded which).

This CDR3 is CASSFSADTEAFF. The CDR3 coding sequence is TGTGCCAGCAGTTTTTCAGCGGACACTGAAGCTTTCTTT. V gene TRBV12-3 or TRBV12-4 combines with J gene TRBJ1-1; D not resolved. V was pared by 3 bases and J by 3 bases, with 8 bases between. The CDR3 consists of 13 residues.